The 18 T cell receptor beta chains given below trace back to one sample, sequenced in a study of shared clonotypes between healthy human individuals. Sequencing used immunoSEQ multiplex PCR; TCRdb keeps in-frame clones, though not all of them. The table has fewer than 3 million clones, approximately 90% seen once. Sequencing was performed on naive CD4+ T cells from PBMCs. This sample's subset: CD45RA+ positively selected. These receptors all stem from a young man in good health. Some clones in this sample may be carry-over from other donors' samples.

The J gene is TRBJ2-7, the V gene TRBV7-9; 10 bases align to TRBD1. V lost 5 bases, J lost 1 base, and 8 bases stayed unmatched. CDR3 length: 16 amino acids. CDR1 and CDR2 from the germline V gene are SEHNR and FQNEAQ (reference sequence). The CDR3 loop is CASSERRQGASYEQYF. The CDR3 bases are TGTGCCAGCAGCGAACGCCGACAGGGGGCATCCTACGAGCAGTACTTC.

V gene TRBV9 combines with J gene TRBJ2-1, with 8 bases identical to TRBD1. Looked up from germline, CDR1 is SGDLS and CDR2 is YYNGEE. V dropped 0 bases and J dropped 2; count of bases not matched to a gene: 1. The CDR3 is made up of 15 amino acids. In DNA, the CDR3 is TGTGCCAGCAGCGTAGGACAGGGGACCTACAATGAGCAGTTCTTC. Protein product: CASSVGQGTYNEQFF.

J is TRBJ2-6 and V is TRBV6-4, with D possibly TRBD2 on 5 matching bases. In germline, CDR1 is MRHNA, CDR2 SNTAGT. The V end was cut by 3 bases, the J end by 0 bases, with 6 bases between. The CDR3 has 15 residues. The CDR3 nucleotides are TGTGCCAGCAGTGAAGAGGGCTCTGGGGCCAACGTCCTGACTTTC. This gives the protein CASSEEGSGANVLTF.

The chain combines TRBV5-1 with TRBJ2-1, with D unresolved. Trimming stripped 3 bases from V and 0 bases from J, with 13 bases between. Germline assignment: CDR1 SGHRS and CDR2 YFSETQ. The CDR3 is 16 amino acids. As DNA, the CDR3 is TGCGCCAGCAGCTCCATCATTCGGCGCTCCTACAATGAGCAGTTCTTC. The encoded protein is CASSSIIRRSYNEQFF.

This chain uses TRBV28 with TRBJ1-5, with 9 bases lining up with TRBD1. The CDR3 is made up of 17 amino acids. J was trimmed by 3 bases and V by 6 bases; bases with no gene match: 12. Germline CDR1 reads MDHEN; CDR2 reads SYDVKM. The CDR3 coding sequence is TGTGCCAGCAGCTCCTGGGGCGGGACAGGGAACAATCAGCCCCAGCATTTT. It codes for CASSSWGGTGNNQPQHF. The variable domain in full, completed from reference TRBV28 and TRBJ1-5, reads DVKVTQSSRYLVKRTGEKVFLECVQDMDHENMFWYRQDPGLGLRLIYFSYDVKMKEKGDIPEGYSVSREKKERFSLILESASTNQTSMYLCASSSWGGTGNNQPQHFGDGTRLSIL.

This clone occurred a few times. The rearrangement joins TRBV19 to TRBJ1-5; D is ambiguous. Per germline, CDR1 LNHDA and CDR2 SQIVND (reference sequence). Trimming left V 8 bases short and J 4 bases short, with 3 bases between. The length of the CDR3 is 10 residues. The CDR3 nucleotides read TGTGCCAGTGGAAATCAGCCCCAGCATTTT. The encoded protein is CASGNQPQHF. Full variable domain (missing parts from reference TRBV19 and TRBJ1-5): DGGITQSPKYLFRKEGQNVTLSCEQNLNHDAMYWYRQDPGQGLRLIYYSQIVNDFQKGDIAEGYSVSREKKESFPLTVTSAQKNPTAFYLCASGNQPQHFGDGTRLSIL.

Here the CDR3 reads CASRFIGVDTIYF. The DNA for the CDR3 is TGTGCCAGCAGGTTCATAGGGGTGGACACCATATATTTT. The chain is built from TRBV6-5 and TRBJ1-3; D might be TRBD1 (5 bases). V dropped 6 bases and J dropped 8 bases, with 14 bases sitting between them. CDR1 is MNHEY, CDR2 SVGAGI, per germline. CDR3 size: 13 residues.

CDR3 nucleotides: TGTGCCAGCAGCCCCGGACAGGCCACCGGGGAGCTGTTTTTT. It codes for CASSPGQATGELFF. The chain is built from TRBV2 and TRBJ2-2; 7 bases map to TRBD1. CDR3 length: 14 residues. The J segment lost 4 bases and the V segment lost 6 bases, leaving 5 bases of the junction unmatched. Germline loops: CDR1 SNHLY, CDR2 FYNNEI.

J is TRBJ2-5 and V is TRBV4-1, with TRBD2 as a possible D gene (6 bases). The CDR3 is made up of 15 amino acids. Looked up from germline, CDR1 is MGHRA and CDR2 is YSYEKL. Deletions cut 1 base from V and 1 base from J, with 10 bases between. CDR3 nucleotides: TGCGCCAGCAGCCAAGTCGGAGGGGTCCAAGAGACCCAGTACTTC. It codes for CASSQVGGVQETQYF.

The chain carries TRBV19 and TRBJ2-7; the match to TRBD1 covers 9 bases. Germline assignment: CDR1 LNHDA and CDR2 SQIVND (reference sequence). V was clipped by 4 bases and J by 3 bases; unmatched bases: 7. This CDR3 has 15 residues. CDR3 loop: CASSNQDRGNYEQYF. The DNA of the CDR3 is TGTGCCAGTAGTAATCAGGACAGGGGAAACTACGAGCAGTACTTC.

V is TRBV5-1 and J is TRBJ2-3, with D unclear. V dropped 1 base and J dropped 10 bases, with 13 bases sitting between them. The CDR3 is 13 amino acids. CDR1 is SGHRS and CDR2 is YFSETQ in the germline V gene. The CDR3 is CASSLLSLVPQYF. The CDR3 DNA follows: TGCGCCAGCAGCTTGTTAAGCCTAGTTCCGCAGTATTTT.

The rearrangement links TRBV28 to TRBJ2-7; D uncertain. Trimming stripped 3 bases from V and 0 bases from J, with 12 bases between. CDR1 MDHEN and CDR2 SYDVKM come from the germline V gene. The CDR3 spans 15 residues. In nucleotides, the CDR3 is TGTGCCAGCAGTTTTGTTGGAAAGACCTCCTACGAGCAGTACTTC. Its protein product is CASSFVGKTSYEQYF.

The CDR3 sequence is CASSFRDQRDSNGYTF. The CDR3, as DNA: TGTGCCAGCAGTTTTAGGGATCAGCGGGACAGCAATGGCTACACCTTC. V usage is TRBV27 and J usage is TRBJ1-2, with 7 bases fitting TRBD1. The V gene's germline CDR1 is MNHEY and CDR2 SMNVEV (reference sequence). The CDR3 sequence is 16 residues long. J was trimmed by 6 bases and V by 3 bases; bases with no gene match: 13.

The chain is built from TRBV5-1 and TRBJ2-1; D possibly corresponds to TRBD2 (5 bases). V lost 0 bases, J lost 7 bases, and 14 bases lay in between. This CDR3 is built from 15 residues. The V gene's germline CDR1 is SGHRS and CDR2 YFSETQ. The CDR3 spells CASSLVMAGGNEQFF. CDR3 in DNA: TGCGCCAGCAGCTTGGTGATGGCAGGCGGGAATGAGCAGTTCTTC. The whole variable domain, remainder taken from reference TRBV5-1 and TRBJ2-1, is KAGVTQTPRYLIKTRGQQVTLSCSPISGHRSVSWYQQTPGQGLQFLFEYFSETQRNKGNFPGRFSGRQFSNSRSEMNVSTLELGDSALYLCASSLVMAGGNEQFFGPGTRLTVL.

A remark on this clone: This sample also contains other DNA sequences that code for the same CDR3. The chain has TRBV5-1 and TRBJ1-1; no clear D. V lost 2 bases and J lost 3, with 11 bases in between. Germline assignment: CDR1 SGHRS and CDR2 YFSETQ. The CDR3 loop spans 14 amino acids. In nucleotides, the CDR3 is TGCGCCAGCAGCTTCACGGGAGCTGACACTGAAGCTTTCTTT. This sequence encodes CASSFTGADTEAFF.

The rearrangement links TRBV2 to TRBJ2-7, with 9 nucleotides matching TRBD2. Germline CDR1 reads SNHLY; CDR2 reads FYNNEI. V lost 2 bases to trimming and J lost 2 bases; unmatched junction nucleotides: 4. This CDR3 contains 15 residues. The CDR3 is CASSEQASGAYEQYF. The CDR3 DNA sequence: TGTGCCAGCAGTGAACAGGCTAGCGGGGCCTACGAGCAGTACTTC.

Remarks on this clone: This sample includes further DNA sequences coding for the same CDR3. The chain employs TRBV5-1 and TRBJ1-2; 9 bases line up with TRBD1. The junction had 12 bases not matched to a gene; V was cut back by 4 bases and J by 8 bases. Germline-derived CDR1 and CDR2 are SGHRS and YFSETQ. This CDR3 spans 15 amino acids. The CDR3 loop is CASSLAETGGYGYTF. CDR3 sequence (DNA): TGCGCCAGCAGCCTTGCGGAGACAGGGGGTTACGGCTACACCTTC. Supplemented by reference TRBV5-1 and TRBJ1-2, the full variable domain reads KAGVTQTPRYLIKTRGQQVTLSCSPISGHRSVSWYQQTPGQGLQFLFEYFSETQRNKGNFPGRFSGRQFSNSRSEMNVSTLELGDSALYLCASSLAETGGYGYTFGSGTRLTVV.

The genes are TRBV11-2 and TRBJ2-5, with TRBD1 identical over 7 bases. Germline lookup yields CDR1 SGHAT and CDR2 FQNNGV. CDR3 length equals 15 residues. Trimming at V came to 0 bases and at J to 7 bases, leaving 8 bases not matched to a gene. The CDR3 DNA follows: TGTGCCAGCAGCTTAGATCCGGGCAGACAGGGGACCCAGTACTTC. Protein sequence: CASSLDPGRQGTQYF. Drawing the rest from reference TRBV11-2 and TRBJ2-5, the complete variable domain is EAGVAQSPRYKIIEKRQSVAFWCNPISGHATLYWYQQILGQGPKLLIQFQNNGVVDDSQLPKDRFSAERLKGVDSTLKIQPAKLEDSAVYLCASSLDPGRQGTQYFGPGTRLLVL.